These T cell receptor beta chains were read from a single sample in a study of response to subunit inactivated influenza vaccine. TCRdb analysed the RT-PCR reads with MiXCR anew, one entry per CDR3 protein. This table holds hundreds of thousands of distinct CDR3 sequences, about 15% found once. The source material was CD4+ T cells sorted from PBMCs, sampled 23 to 25 months after vaccination. These receptors came from a man aged 45-69 years who received an inactivated influenza vaccine. Both conserved end residues are part of each CDR3. A D gene is named only where the DNA matches it firmly. Clone size is stated in some rows and not others, as once, few, many or a class when expanded.

J gene | D gene | clone size | V gene | CDR3 DNA | CDR3 protein
TRBJ2-1 | . | few | TRBV5-1 | TGCGCCAGCAGCTTCGGAGCTTCGGTGGGGTCCAATGAGCAGTTCTTC | CASSFGASVGSNEQFF
TRBJ2-3 | . | few | TRBV29-1 | TGCAGCTCAACCGGGGGACAGAGCACAGATACGCAGTATTTT | CSSTGGQSTDTQYF
TRBJ2-5 | . | few | TRBV12-3/TRBV12-4 | TGTGCCAGCAGTTTCCGAGACTACCAAGAGACCCAGTACTTC | CASSFRDYQETQYF
TRBJ2-1 | . | . | TRBV18 | TGTGCCAGCTCACCTGGTCGGCTGCAGCAGTTCTTC | CASSPGRLQQFF
TRBJ1-5 | TRBD1 | few | TRBV12-3/TRBV12-4 | TGTGCCAGCAGTCCGGGACAGACTAGCAATCAGCCCCAGCATTTT | CASSPGQTSNQPQHF
TRBJ1-1 | . | many | TRBV11-2 | TGTGCCAGCAGACATGGGGGTATTAACACTGAAGCTTTCTTT | CASRHGGINTEAFF
TRBJ2-7 | TRBD2 | . | TRBV10-3 | TGTGCCATCAGTGATACGGGACTAGCGGCTACCTACGAGCAGTACTTC | CAISDTGLAATYEQYF
TRBJ2-1 | . | . | TRBV6-2/TRBV6-3 | TGTGCCAGCAGCCGAGATGACGAGCGGGACAAAGGTGAGCAGTTCTTC | CASSRDDERDKGEQFF
TRBJ2-1 | . | . | TRBV6-1 | TGTGCCAGCACTCCAAATCAGGGCTCCTACAATGAGCAGTTCTTC | CASTPNQGSYNEQFF
TRBJ1-1 | . | few | TRBV20-1 | TGCAGTGCTAGAGTCGCGGGGATCGGCATTGAAGCTTTCTTT | CSARVAGIGIEAFF
TRBJ2-5 | TRBD1 | . | TRBV6-1 | TGTGCCAGCACTCCGGGACAGGGCGGAGAGACCCAGTACTTC | CASTPGQGGETQYF